A selection of T cell receptor beta chains follows, all from one sample in a study of technical replicates of blood from a handful of donors. Using immunoSEQ multiplex PCR, the repertoire was profiled, and TCRdb retains in-frame clones only, with some absent. The sample includes tens of thousands of clones, 90% to 95% of them seen just once. Sequencing was performed on PBMCs. The receptors shown here come from a human donor in good health. Some clones in this sample may be carry-over from other donors' samples. Both conserved end residues are part of each CDR3. D genes are given only for firm matches. The size field is filled for only some rows; it gives once, few, many or a size class.

.	.	14	TRBJ2-1	TRBV7-2	CASSLVGGALEQFF	TGTGCCAGCAGCTTAGTGGGGGGGGCCCTTGAGCAGTTCTTC
.	.	16	TRBJ2-1	TRBV7-2	CASSSQDSDTYNEQFF	TGTGCCAGCAGCTCGCAGGACAGCGATACCTACAATGAGCAGTTCTTC
.	.	12	TRBJ1-1	TRBV6-6	CASSYKGYGAFF	TGTGCCAGCAGTTACAAAGGCTACGGGGCTTTCTTT
.	.	15	TRBJ1-2	TRBV6-5	CATRRYREGNYGYTF	TGTGCCACCAGGAGATACAGGGAGGGGAACTATGGCTACACCTTC
.	.	16	TRBJ2-1	TRBV4-2	CASSQDYEGGHNEQFF	TGTGCCAGCAGCCAAGATTACGAGGGGGGGCACAATGAGCAGTTCTTC
once	.	15	TRBJ2-5	TRBV7-2	CASSLAGQSLETQYF	TGTGCCAGCAGCTTAGCCGGACAGTCGCTGGAGACCCAGTACTTC
.	.	12	TRBJ1-6	TRBV10-3	CAIRTDSSPLHF	TGTGCCATCAGGACAGACAGTTCACCCCTCCACTTT
.	.	14	TRBJ2-7	TRBV7-2	CASSSSIWAYEQYF	TGTGCCAGCAGCAGTAGCATCTGGGCCTACGAGCAGTACTTC
.	.	13	TRBJ2-5	TRBV10-2	CASSGGQTETQYF	TGCGCCAGCAGTGGCGGACAGACGGAGACCCAGTACTTC
.	TRBD1	15	TRBJ1-1	TRBV18	CASSPLPTGAPEAFF	TGTGCCAGCTCACCACTCCCGACAGGGGCTCCTGAAGCTTTCTTT
.	.	13	TRBJ2-7	TRBV7-2	CASSWSAAYEQYF	TGTGCCAGCAGCTGGAGTGCCGCCTACGAGCAGTACTTC
.	TRBD2	16	TRBJ2-1	TRBV7-2	CASSPQGLAGGIEQFF	TGTGCCAGCAGCCCCCAAGGGCTAGCGGGGGGTATTGAGCAGTTCTTC
.	.	15	TRBJ1-5	TRBV5-6	CASSSGGWGNQPQHF	TGTGCCAGCAGCTCTGGGGGCTGGGGCAATCAGCCCCAGCATTTT
.	TRBD1	15	TRBJ1-4	TRBV4-2	CASSQKGTGGEKLFF	TGTGCCAGCAGCCAAAAGGGGACAGGGGGCGAAAAACTGTTTTTT
.	TRBD1	16	TRBJ2-3	TRBV5-1	CASSTRTGTITDTQYF	TGCGCCAGCAGCACCCGGACAGGGACGATCACAGATACGCAGTATTTT
.	.	12	TRBJ2-7	TRBV23-1	CASRRAAYEQYF	TGCGCCAGCCGGCGAGCGGCCTACGAGCAGTACTTC
.	TRBD1	16	TRBJ2-7	TRBV7-8	CASSLLEDRALVEQYF	TGTGCCAGCAGCCTTTTGGAGGACAGGGCCCTTGTCGAGCAGTACTTC
.	TRBD1	14	TRBJ2-2	TRBV2	CASTGQGRTGELFF	TGTGCCAGCACCGGACAGGGAAGGACCGGGGAGCTGTTTTTT
.	TRBD1	14	TRBJ2-7	TRBV29-1	CSVIQPGQNYEQYF	TGCAGCGTGATTCAACCGGGACAGAACTACGAGCAGTACTTC
.	TRBD2	14	TRBJ2-1	TRBV10-3	CAISEGLVNGEQFF	TGTGCCATCAGTGAGGGACTAGTCAATGGTGAGCAGTTCTTC
.	TRBD2	14	TRBJ2-5	TRBV5-4	CASSSALAEETQYF	TGTGCCAGCAGCTCCGCACTAGCGGAAGAGACCCAGTACTTC
.	.	16	TRBJ2-1	TRBV2	CASSPPPGVSYNEQFF	TGTGCCAGCAGTCCACCCCCGGGGGTTTCCTACAATGAGCAGTTCTTC
.	TRBD2	16	TRBJ2-5	TRBV7-2	CASSPNSGNGWGTQYF	TGTGCCAGCAGCCCAAACAGCGGGAACGGATGGGGGACCCAGTACTTC
.	TRBD2	14	TRBJ2-2	TRBV6-6	CASDQAGDTGELFF	TGTGCCAGCGATCAAGCGGGGGACACCGGGGAGCTGTTTTTT
.	TRBD2	15	TRBJ2-1	TRBV7-3	CASSLASGSPNEQFF	TGTGCCAGCAGCTTAGCTAGCGGGAGTCCCAATGAGCAGTTCTTC
.	.	13	TRBJ2-3	TRBV18	CASSLTGTDTQYF	TGTGCCAGCTCACTAACAGGAACAGATACGCAGTATTTT
once	.	16	TRBJ2-1	TRBV11-2	CASKIRGGPDYNEQFF	TGTGCCAGCAAAATAAGGGGGGGACCGGACTACAATGAGCAGTTCTTC
once	TRBD1	14	TRBJ1-2	TRBV6-5	CASSIDRGKGGYTF	TGTGCCAGCAGTATTGACAGGGGGAAGGGGGGCTACACCTTC
.	TRBD2	14	TRBJ2-1	TRBV19	CASSQEASGNEQFF	TGTGCCAGTAGCCAAGAGGCTAGCGGCAATGAGCAGTTCTTC
.	.	13	TRBJ2-7	TRBV10-3	CAISGEGVYEQYF	TGTGCCATCAGTGGGGAGGGGGTCTACGAGCAGTACTTC
.	TRBD1	16	TRBJ2-3	TRBV11-1	CASSPVMGQGADTQYF	TGTGCCAGCAGCCCAGTGATGGGACAGGGGGCAGATACGCAGTATTTT
few	.	16	TRBJ2-6	TRBV4-3	CASSQIGGTGANVLTF	TGCGCCAGCAGCCAGATCGGGGGGACAGGGGCCAACGTCCTGACTTTC
.	TRBD2	15	TRBJ2-5	TRBV10-1	CASRVSSGSKETQYF	TGCGCCAGCAGGGTATCTAGCGGGTCAAAAGAGACCCAGTACTTC
.	.	15	TRBJ1-2	TRBV11-2	CASSLVRGMGYGYTF	TGTGCCAGCAGCTTAGTGCGGGGGATGGGCTATGGCTACACCTTC
.	.	14	TRBJ2-5	TRBV7-6	CASSLGTPGETQYF	TGTGCCAGCAGCTTAGGCACACCGGGGGAGACCCAGTACTTC
.	.	15	TRBJ1-5	TRBV15	CATQHDPGNNQPQHF	TGTGCCACGCAACACGACCCGGGTAACAATCAGCCCCAGCATTTT
few	.	14	TRBJ1-1	TRBV13	CASSLAAVNTEAFF	TGTGCCAGCAGCTTAGCAGCGGTGAACACTGAAGCTTTCTTT
.	TRBD1	13	TRBJ1-1	TRBV27	CAAWGQGHPEAFF	TGTGCCGCATGGGGACAGGGACACCCTGAAGCTTTCTTT
.	.	11	TRBJ1-2	TRBV9	CASSTNYGYTF	TGTGCCAGCAGCACAAACTATGGCTACACCTTC
.	.	12	TRBJ1-2	TRBV29-1	CSVEGTVASYTF	TGCAGCGTTGAAGGGACAGTGGCCAGCTACACCTTC
.	.	15	TRBJ1-1	TRBV5-8	CASSLGYGGSTEAFF	TGTGCCAGCAGCTTGGGTTACGGAGGGAGCACTGAAGCTTTCTTT
.	.	14	TRBJ1-5	TRBV2	CASSEGHSGAPQHF	TGTGCCAGCAGTGAAGGTCACAGCGGGGCGCCCCAGCATTTT
.	.	14	TRBJ2-1	TRBV27	CASRSDRLYNEQFF	TGTGCCAGCCGATCAGACAGGCTTTACAATGAGCAGTTCTTC
.	TRBD2	15	TRBJ2-7	TRBV7-9	CASSLPSGSSYEQYF	TGTGCCAGCAGCTTACCTAGCGGGAGCTCCTACGAGCAGTACTTC
.	TRBD1	14	TRBJ1-6	TRBV2	CASSRDSNGSPLHF	TGTGCCAGCAGTAGGGACAGTAATGGGTCACCCCTCCACTTT
.	.	16	TRBJ2-3	TRBV11-2	CASSLADRVREDTQYF	TGTGCCAGCAGCTTAGCAGACCGGGTCCGAGAAGATACGCAGTATTTT
.	.	12	TRBJ1-1	TRBV21-1	CASSNGPAEAFF	TGTGCCAGCAGCAATGGGCCGGCTGAAGCTTTCTTT
.	.	11	TRBJ2-7	TRBV7-2	CASSLGVEQYF	TGTGCCAGCAGCTTAGGAGTCGAGCAGTACTTC
.	TRBD2	15	TRBJ2-7	TRBV6-5	CASSPLAGGLYEQYF	TGTGCCAGCAGCCCACTAGCGGGAGGGCTCTACGAGCAGTACTTC
.	.	15	TRBJ2-7	TRBV7-8	CASSLGHGNAYEQYF	TGTGCCAGCAGCTTAGGTCACGGGAACGCCTACGAGCAGTACTTC
.	.	16	TRBJ1-4	TRBV4-1	CASSTVPFLTNEKLFF	TGCGCCAGCAGCACGGTGCCGTTCTTAACTAATGAAAAACTGTTTTTT
.	.	17	TRBJ2-7	TRBV12-1	CASSGPSGEPPQGEQYF	TGTGCCAGCAGTGGGCCTAGCGGCGAGCCACCTCAGGGCGAGCAGTACTTC
.	.	14	TRBJ2-7	TRBV19	CASQTGASSYEQYF	TGTGCCAGCCAGACAGGCGCGAGCTCCTACGAGCAGTACTTC
.	.	13	TRBJ2-2	TRBV7-2	CASSLYDAGELFF	TGTGCCAGCAGCCTATACGATGCCGGGGAGCTGTTTTTT
once	.	18	TRBJ2-6	TRBV5-6	CASSLLVTVISGANVLTF	TGTGCCAGCAGCTTACTAGTGACTGTGATCTCTGGGGCCAACGTCCTGACTTTC